This TCR beta chain was captured in a study of shared clonotypes between healthy human individuals. TCRdb's table, derived via immunoSEQ multiplex PCR, lists solely in-frame clones and lacks some. The table lists about 2.3 million clones, around 92% of them singletons. Losses at the gene ends were 6 bases for V and 5 bases for J; bases not matched to a gene: 7. The germline CDR1 and CDR2 sequences are SGHTA and FQGNSA. The length of the CDR3 is 16 residues. The receptor was isolated from a man aged 18 to 29 in good health. Some clones in this sample may be carry-over from other donors' samples. V and J are TRBV7-2 and TRBJ2-1, with 13 nucleotides matching TRBD2. The source material was naive CD4+ T cells from PBMCs. The subset is: CD45RA+ positively selected. CDR3 region: CASRFGLAGANNEQFF. CDR3 nucleotides: TGTGCCAGCAGATTCGGACTAGCGGGAGCTAACAATGAGCAGTTCTTC.